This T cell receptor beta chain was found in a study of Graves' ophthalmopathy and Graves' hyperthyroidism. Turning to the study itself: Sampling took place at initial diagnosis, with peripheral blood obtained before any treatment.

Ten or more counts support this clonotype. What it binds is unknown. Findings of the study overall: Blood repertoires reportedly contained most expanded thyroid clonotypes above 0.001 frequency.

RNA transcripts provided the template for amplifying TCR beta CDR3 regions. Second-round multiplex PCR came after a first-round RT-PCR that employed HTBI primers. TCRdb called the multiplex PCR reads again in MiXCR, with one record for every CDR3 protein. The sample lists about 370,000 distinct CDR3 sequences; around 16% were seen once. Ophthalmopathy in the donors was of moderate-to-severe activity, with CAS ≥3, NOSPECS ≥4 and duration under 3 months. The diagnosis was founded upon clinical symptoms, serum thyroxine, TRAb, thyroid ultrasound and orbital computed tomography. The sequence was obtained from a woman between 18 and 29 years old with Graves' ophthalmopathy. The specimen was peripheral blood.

The CDR3, as DNA: TGTGCCAGCAGCTTGTTGGGACAGGAAGCCGTCACTGAAGCTTTCTTT. It specifies CASSLLGQEAVTEAFF. The chain recombines TRBV13 with TRBJ1-1; 8 bases fit TRBD1. Per germline, CDR1 PRHDT and CDR2 FYEKMQ (reference sequence). CDR3 size: 16 residues. Trimming removed 3 bases from V and 4 bases from J; junction bases left unmatched: 10. Full variable domain (outside the CDR3, taken from reference TRBV13 and TRBJ1-1): AAGVIQSPRHLIKEKRETATLKCYPIPRHDTVYWYQQGPGQDPQFLISFYEKMQSDKGSIPDRFSAQQFSDYHSELNMSSLELGDSALYFCASSLLGQEAVTEAFFGQGTRLTVV.